One sample yielded the 17 T cell receptor beta chains listed below, sequenced in a study of T cells in women clearing cervical HPV infection. Clones were sequenced by immunoSEQ multiplex PCR, and TCRdb holds only the in-frame ones, with some missing. This listing includes 25,000 to 35,000 clones. What was sequenced was blood buffy coat. The receptors come from a woman between 18 and 70 years old with a cervical HPV16 infection that either progressed to CIN3+ or cleared (not recorded which).

To note about this clone: The read ends 3 residues early relative to the CDR3; the germline J gene fills the gap. The J gene is TRBJ1-6, the V gene TRBV4-2; tentative D call: TRBD1 (5 bases). Trimming shortened V by 0 bases and J by 7 bases, and 13 bases separated the two germline ends. Germline CDR1 LGHNA, CDR2 YNFKEQ. The CDR3 spans 16 residues. CDR3 protein: CASSQDQGQRNSPLHF. The CDR3 DNA, read in part, is TGTGCCAGCAGCCAAGACCAGGGTCAGAGGAATTCACCC.

Note on this clone: The read finishes 3 residues shy of the CDR3 end, and the germline J gene is used to complete it. The chain has TRBV6-1 and TRBJ1-1; 8 bases are shared with TRBD1. The CDR3 covers 13 residues. Germline lookup yields CDR1 MNHNS and CDR2 SASEGT. Trimming removed 4 bases from V and 5 bases from J; junction bases left unmatched: 3. The CDR3 loop is CASSARQGTEAFF. CDR3 DNA (partial): TGTGCCAGCAGTGCCCGACAGGGGACTGAA.

Comments on this clone: The sequenced fragment ends 3 residues before the CDR3 boundary, so the rest is inferred from the germline J gene. This rearrangement joins TRBV23-1 to TRBJ2-3; the match to TRBD1 covers 9 bases. TRBV23-1 is labeled an ORF, and its function is uncertain. CDR3 length: 17 residues. CDR3 sequence: CASSQSPVTGGDQPQYF. The DNA read from the CDR3 is TGCGCCAGCAGTCAATCCCCGGTGACAGGGGGAGATCAGCCG.

About this clone: The observed sequence ends 3 residues before the CDR3 terminus, with the missing tail filled in from the germline J gene. This chain links TRBV7-9 with TRBJ1-1; a weak D match, TRBD1 (6 bases). The CDR3 extends over 15 amino acids. CDR1 is SEHNR, CDR2 FQNEAQ, per germline (reference sequence). This chain's CDR3 is CASSLGIQGMGVAFF. Incomplete CDR3 DNA: TGTGCCAGCAGCTTAGGAATACAGGGAATGGGGGTA.

In regard to this clone: Read coverage stops 3 residues before the CDR3 terminus; the germline J gene supplies the remainder. The rearrangement uses TRBV20-1 and TRBJ2-7; 7 nucleotides agree with TRBD1. This CDR3 comprises 14 residues. Per germline, CDR1 DFQATT and CDR2 SNEGSKA (reference sequence). V was pared by 6 bases and J by 3 bases, with 11 bases of the junction left unmatched. CDR3 DNA (partial): TGCAGTGCCGCCTACATACAGGGGCGCTACGAG. Translated, it gives CSAAYIQGRYE. The complete CDR3 sequence is CSAAYIQGRYEQYF.

With regard to this clone: The DNA ends 3 residues before the CDR3 does, and the rest of the CDR3 is filled in from the germline J gene. The gene calls are TRBV7-9 and TRBJ2-1; possibly TRBD1 for D (5 bases). Germline V CDR1 and CDR2: SEHNR, FQNEAQ (reference sequence). V was shortened by 7 bases and J by 7 bases, with 17 bases between the two germline ends. This CDR3 region has 14 residues. CDR3 DNA, as far as it was read: TGTGCCAGCATCATGGACAAATCGGGTAATGAG. This encodes CASIMDKSGNE. The full CDR3 protein is CASIMDKSGNEQFF.

A note on this clone: The read falls 3 residues short of the CDR3 end, and the missing part is taken from the germline J gene. This chain uses TRBV12-3 or TRBV12-4 with TRBJ1-2; the D is unclear. Trimming shortened V by 4 bases and J by 3 bases, and 6 bases separated the two germline ends. The CDR3 loop spans 12 amino acids. The CDR3 spells CASSWSDYGYTF. Incomplete CDR3 DNA: TGTGCCAGCAGTTGGTCGGACTATGGC.

In the case of this clone: The read falls 3 residues short of the CDR3 end, and the missing part is taken from the germline J gene. The chain has TRBV2 and TRBJ1-2; no clear D. The CDR3 is made up of 15 amino acids. Germline CDR1 and CDR2: SNHLY and FYNNEI. Trimming cost V 6 bases and J 4 bases, with 18 bases left between them. The CDR3 sequence: CASRSHETDFYGYTF. CDR3 DNA, as far as it was read: TGTGCCAGCAGGTCCCATGAGACTGACTTCTATGGC.

As for this clone: From the germline J gene comes the end of the CDR3, since the read stops 3 residues before it. This chain connects TRBV11-1 to TRBJ1-4, with D possibly TRBD1 on 5 matching bases. V was pared by 3 bases and J by 5 bases, with 13 bases between. The V gene's germline CDR1 is SGHAT and CDR2 FQDESV (reference sequence). There are 15 residues in the CDR3. The covered CDR3 bases are TGTGCCAGCAGCTTTGGTCAGGGATTGAATGAAAAA. Translated, it gives CASSFGQGLNEK. The full CDR3 protein reads CASSFGQGLNEKLFF.

As to this clone: The observed sequence ends 3 residues before the CDR3 terminus, with the missing tail filled in from the germline J gene. The rearrangement uses TRBV6-1 and TRBJ1-1; 7 nucleotides match TRBD1. The junction had 10 bases not matched to a gene; V was cut back by 4 bases and J by 5 bases. Germline V gives CDR1 MNHNS, CDR2 SASEGT. The length of the CDR3 is 15 residues. The CDR3 loop reads CASSAAGGPPTEAFF. The part of the CDR3 DNA that was read is TGTGCCAGCAGTGCGGCAGGGGGTCCCCCAACTGAA.

About this clone: Read coverage stops 3 residues before the CDR3 terminus; the germline J gene supplies the remainder. This chain uses TRBV20-1 with TRBJ1-1; D is unclear. In germline, CDR1 is DFQATT, CDR2 SNEGSKA (reference sequence). With 5 bases removed from V and 1 base from J, the gap between germline ends came to 8 bases. The CDR3 runs 12 residues. CDR3 DNA (partial): TGCAGTGCTCTATCCGGGAACACTGAA. Its protein is CSALSGNTE. The entire CDR3 is CSALSGNTEAFF.

In regard to this clone: The CDR3 is cut off 3 residues early in the read; its end comes from the germline J gene. The V and J genes are TRBV5-6 and TRBJ1-4; 8 nucleotides align to TRBD1. Trimming removed 2 bases from V and 10 bases from J; junction bases left unmatched: 7. The CDR3 runs 14 residues. Germline CDR1 SGHDT, CDR2 YYEEEE. The chain's CDR3 is CASSLGQGSAKLFF. The part of the CDR3 DNA that was read is TGTGCCAGCAGCTTAGGACAGGGTAGTGCAAAA.

Worth noting for this clone: The CDR3 is cut off 3 residues early in the read; its end comes from the germline J gene. The rearrangement joins TRBV11-2 to TRBJ2-7; TRBD2 might be the D (5 bases). Trimming stripped 5 bases from V and 0 bases from J, with 14 bases between. The CDR3 spans 15 residues. Germline V gives CDR1 SGHAT, CDR2 FQNNGV. The DNA read from the CDR3 is TGTGCCAGCAGCCGCGGACTGTACAGCTCCTACGAG. It yields the protein CASSRGLYSSYE. The full-length CDR3 reads as CASSRGLYSSYEQYF.

CDR3 bases read: TGTGCCAGTAGTCCCAGGACAGGGAGGGAGGATCATCCC. Residues: CASSPRTGREDHP. The complete CDR3 sequence is CASSPRTGREDHPYTF. The V gene is TRBV19, the J gene TRBJ1-2; 8 bases agree with TRBD1. Coverage ceases 3 residues before the CDR3 finishes, and the germline J gene fills in the end. This CDR3 comprises 16 residues. Germline loops: CDR1 LNHDA, CDR2 SQIVND (reference sequence).

On this clone: From the germline J gene comes the end of the CDR3, since the read stops 3 residues before it. The J gene is TRBJ2-7, the V gene TRBV20-1; possibly TRBD1 for D (5 bases). Trimming removed 4 bases at V and 3 bases at J, with 10 bases between. This CDR3 comprises 12 residues. Germline-derived CDR1 and CDR2 are DFQATT and SNEGSKA (reference sequence). The CDR3 spells CSATGFFYEQYF. The sequenced part of the CDR3 DNA is TGCAGTGCTACAGGGTTCTTCTACGAG.

With regard to this clone: The CDR3 goes on 3 residues after the read ends, and that part is filled in from the germline J gene. This chain joins TRBV20-1 and TRBJ2-3, with TRBD2 matching over 13 bases. The V and J ends lost 5 bases and 5 bases, in that order; junction bases with no gene match: 4. This CDR3 region has 14 residues. Looked up from germline, CDR1 is DFQATT and CDR2 is SNEGSKA (reference sequence). The CDR3 DNA, read in part, is TGCAGTGCTGCGACTAGCGGGGGGTTAGATACG. This sequence encodes CSAATSGGLDT. In full, the CDR3 reads CSAATSGGLDTQYF.

Notes on this clone: With the read ending 3 residues before the CDR3 end, the germline J gene is used to fill in that end. The chain links TRBV13 to TRBJ2-7, with 12 bases aligning to TRBD2. The CDR3 sequence is 16 residues long. V was pared by 1 base and J by 4 bases, with 5 bases of the junction left unmatched. CDR1 is PRHDT, CDR2 FYEKMQ, per germline (reference sequence). The DNA read from the CDR3 is TGTGCCAGCAGCTTAGAAGGACTAGCGGGAACGTACGAG. Translation: CASSLEGLAGTYE. From start to end, the CDR3 is CASSLEGLAGTYEQYF.